The 21 T cell receptor beta chains given below trace back to one sample, sequenced in a study of early T cells in non-severe SARS-CoV-2 infection. Using its own MiXCR run on the 5' RACE reads, TCRdb lists one record per CDR3 protein. The table includes about 55,000 distinct CDR3 sequences, roughly 8.2% detected once. The sequencing sample was made of whole blood. These receptors all stem from an adult who was a healthcare worker with PCR-confirmed SARS-CoV-2 infection or an uninfected control (not recorded which).

The chain employs TRBV15 and TRBJ2-4; D is tentatively TRBD1 or TRBD2 (6 bases each). Germline assignment: CDR1 LNHNV and CDR2 YYDKDF (reference sequence). V was shortened by 0 bases and J by 5 bases, with 14 bases between the two germline ends. This CDR3 is built from 16 residues. The CDR3 region has the DNA TGTGCCACCAGCAGAGAAGGGGGGCCAAGGGAAAACATTCAGTACTTC. Translating it yields CATSREGGPRENIQYF.

This chain uses TRBV12-3 or TRBV12-4 with TRBJ2-7, with a tentative D call TRBD1 (6 bases). The CDR3 has 15 residues. V gave up 3 bases and J gave up 0 bases, with 12 bases separating them. The DNA of the CDR3 is TGTGCCAGCAGTTTCCCCGGGACACCCTCCTACGAGCAGTACTTC. Its translation: CASSFPGTPSYEQYF.

This clonotype was detected a few times. This chain connects TRBV10-2 to TRBJ1-2; 10 bases are shared with TRBD1. The V gene end was trimmed by 8 bases and the J gene end by 6 bases; junction bases not matched to a gene: 12. The germline gives CDR1 WSHSY, CDR2 SAAADI. There are 15 residues in the CDR3. As DNA, the CDR3 is TGCGCCAGCGGACCTAGGGGACAGGGGAAGGATGGCTACACCTTC. It codes for CASGPRGQGKDGYTF.

This clonotype turned up a few times. The chain employs TRBV5-1 and TRBJ2-5, with 8 positions matching TRBD2. Losses at the gene ends were 0 bases for V and 5 bases for J; bases not matched to a gene: 12. This CDR3 is built from 17 residues. Germline assignment: CDR1 SGHRS and CDR2 YFSETQ. CDR3: CASSLVPLAGLVETQYF. CDR3 nucleotide sequence: TGCGCCAGCAGCTTGGTTCCGCTAGCGGGCTTGGTGGAGACCCAGTACTTC.

Many counts were recorded for this clonotype. This chain uses TRBV7-6 with TRBJ1-6; D is unresolved. The CDR3 sequence is 13 residues long. Trimming pared 3 bases from V and 7 bases from J, leaving 7 bases between. Germline CDR1 SGHVS, CDR2 FNYEAQ. CDR3 loop: CASSLSGNSPLHF. CDR3 nucleotides: TGTGCCAGCAGCTTGTCAGGAAATTCACCCCTCCACTTT.

As to this clonotype: Its ends do not fully match the called genes, so a read error is possible. This chain links TRBV7-8 with TRBJ2-1; the match to TRBD2 covers 9 bases. Germline values: CDR1 SGHVS, CDR2 FQNEAQ. The CDR3 is 15 amino acids. The CDR3 sequence is CASSFPGLALNGQFF. CDR3 nucleotide sequence: TGTGCCAGCAGCTTCCCCGGACTAGCGTTAAATGGGCAGTTCTTC.

At least ten counts were recorded for this clonotype. The chain combines TRBV19 with TRBJ1-2; D might be TRBD1 (5 bases). The CDR3 length is 14 residues. V was shortened by 3 bases and J by 4 bases, with 12 bases between the two germline ends. Germline CDR1 reads LNHDA; CDR2 reads SQIVND (reference sequence). CDR3 protein: CASSIVGTSYGYTF. The CDR3, as DNA: TGTGCCAGTAGTATTGTCGGGACGTCCTATGGCTACACCTTC.

The rearrangement uses TRBV19 and TRBJ1-2; D unclear. Trimming left V 3 bases short and J 0 bases short, with 11 bases between. Germline CDR1 is LNHDA and CDR2 is SQIVND (reference sequence). The CDR3 sequence is 15 residues long. CDR3: CASSIWQRANYGYTF. The DNA for the CDR3 is TGTGCCAGTAGTATTTGGCAGCGAGCTAACTATGGCTACACCTTC.

This clonotype was observed many times. This chain joins TRBV7-9 and TRBJ2-7; D gene unclear. This CDR3 has 13 amino acids. Between the trimmed V and J ends, which lost 0 bases and 5 bases, there was a span of 8 bases. Germline CDR1 is SEHNR and CDR2 is FQNEAQ (reference sequence). The CDR3 spells CASSLASVNEQYF. CDR3 in DNA: TGTGCCAGCAGCTTAGCGTCGGTGAACGAGCAGTACTTC.

This clonotype has a count of ten or more. The gene calls are TRBV29-1 and TRBJ2-1; D unresolved. The CDR3 runs to 13 residues. Trimming stripped 1 base from V and 4 bases from J, with 8 bases between. Germline V gene data show CDR1 as SQVTM and CDR2 as ANQGSEA. This CDR3 is CSVEVESYNEQFF. Written as DNA, the CDR3 is TGCAGCGTTGAAGTGGAAAGTTACAATGAGCAGTTCTTC.

The chain has TRBV10-2 and TRBJ2-3, with a tentative D call TRBD2 (6 bases). CDR1 WSHSY and CDR2 SAAADI come from the germline V gene. The V gene lost 6 bases and the J gene lost 8 bases, with 12 bases spanning the gap. This CDR3 region has 12 residues. The CDR3 DNA reads as TGCGCCAGCAGCGTTATGGGAGGTACGCAGTATTTT. Encoded protein: CASSVMGGTQYF.

This clonotype was seen many times. V usage is TRBV20-1 and J usage is TRBJ2-3; 8 bases map to TRBD2. V was clipped by 4 bases and J by 5 bases; unmatched bases: 14. This CDR3 is 16 amino acids long. The germline V gene has CDR1 DFQATT and CDR2 SNEGSKA (reference sequence). Here the CDR3 reads CSATRSGGPRGDTQYF. DNA of the CDR3: TGCAGTGCTACCCGAAGCGGGGGACCGAGAGGAGATACGCAGTATTTT.

This clonotype turned up a few times. This chain connects TRBV10-3 to TRBJ1-2, with a possible D match to TRBD1 (6 bases). The CDR3 covers 14 residues. Per the germline V gene, CDR1 is ENHRY and CDR2 is SYGVKD. Trimming pared 5 bases from V and 0 bases from J, leaving 10 bases between. The CDR3 nucleotides are TGTGCCATCAGTACAACAGGGCCTAACTATGGCTACACCTTC. Residues: CAISTTGPNYGYTF.

The chain carries TRBV20-1 and TRBJ2-7, with 8 bases matching TRBD1. V shed 5 bases and J 3 bases; nucleotides not matched to a gene: 9. This CDR3 has 14 residues. Per germline, CDR1 DFQATT and CDR2 SNEGSKA (reference sequence). As DNA, the CDR3 is TGCAGTGCTGGCCCCCGACAGGGGAGCTACGAGCAGTACTTC. Residues: CSAGPRQGSYEQYF.

The chain employs TRBV20-1 and TRBJ2-5; D not resolved. The CDR3 length is 15 residues. CDR1 DFQATT and CDR2 SNEGSKA come from the germline V gene (reference sequence). The germline V and J ends were trimmed by 3 bases and 1 base, with 15 bases remaining between them. The DNA for the CDR3 is TGCAGTGCTAGCCCACAGTTACTTTCCCAAGAGACCCAGTACTTC. The encoded protein is CSASPQLLSQETQYF.

This clonotype has ten or more counts. The chain employs TRBV29-1 and TRBJ2-5; D uncertain. V was trimmed by 3 bases and J by 2 bases, leaving 7 bases between them. In germline, CDR1 is SQVTM, CDR2 ANQGSEA. The CDR3 runs 12 residues. CDR3 loop: CSVEASQETQYF. The DNA of the CDR3 is TGCAGCGTTGAGGCCAGTCAAGAGACCCAGTACTTC. The complete variable domain, with remaining parts taken from reference TRBV29-1 and TRBJ2-5, reads SAVISQKPSRDICQRGTSLTIQCQVDSQVTMMFWYRQQPGQSLTLIATANQGSEATYESGFVIDKFPISRPNLTFSTLTVSNMSPEDSSIYLCSVEASQETQYFGPGTRLLVL.

This clonotype has ten or more counts. The V and J genes are TRBV28 and TRBJ2-1, with TRBD2 identical over 7 bases. Germline V gene sequence: CDR1 MDHEN, CDR2 SYDVKM. The J segment lost 5 bases and the V segment lost 2 bases, leaving 3 bases of the junction unmatched. This CDR3 contains 14 residues. The CDR3 spells CASSLPSGNNEQFF. In DNA, the CDR3 is TGTGCCAGCAGTTTACCTAGCGGAAACAATGAGCAGTTCTTC.

The CDR3 reads CASSPQGVVDEQFF. The CDR3 nucleotides are TGTGCCAGCAGCCCACAGGGGGTTGTCGATGAGCAGTTCTTC. This chain links TRBV7-9 with TRBJ2-1, with 8 bases fitting TRBD1. This CDR3 has 14 amino acids. From germline, CDR1 is SEHNR and CDR2 FQNEAQ (reference sequence). Unmatched junction bases numbered 8, after V lost 5 bases and J lost 8 bases.

The V call is TRBV27, the J call TRBJ2-7; D unresolved. V was pared by 2 bases and J by 3 bases, with 11 bases between. Per germline, CDR1 MNHEY and CDR2 SMNVEV (reference sequence). CDR3 length equals 14 residues. CDR3 residues: CASSLMAEGYEQYF. CDR3 bases: TGTGCCAGCAGTTTAATGGCAGAAGGCTACGAGCAGTACTTC.

This clonotype came up many times. The chain links TRBV10-3 to TRBJ2-7; D may be TRBD2 (5 bases). V was clipped by 7 bases and J by 5 bases, with 12 bases between them. Germline V gene lookup returns CDR1 ENHRY and CDR2 SYGVKD. The CDR3 has 12 amino acids. The CDR3 region is CAIKASGDEQYF. The CDR3 DNA is TGTGCCATCAAGGCCTCCGGGGACGAGCAGTACTTC.

This clonotype was seen ten or more times. The rearrangement uses TRBV13 and TRBJ2-3; tentatively, D is TRBD1 (6 bases). Per the germline V gene, CDR1 is PRHDT and CDR2 is FYEKMQ (reference sequence). The CDR3 is made up of 16 amino acids. The ends were cut back, 5 bases at V and 2 bases at J, with 17 bases in the middle. CDR3 in DNA: TGTGCCAGCAGCCCCCGTTGGCAGGGGCACACAGATACGCAGTATTTT. Translating it yields CASSPRWQGHTDTQYF.